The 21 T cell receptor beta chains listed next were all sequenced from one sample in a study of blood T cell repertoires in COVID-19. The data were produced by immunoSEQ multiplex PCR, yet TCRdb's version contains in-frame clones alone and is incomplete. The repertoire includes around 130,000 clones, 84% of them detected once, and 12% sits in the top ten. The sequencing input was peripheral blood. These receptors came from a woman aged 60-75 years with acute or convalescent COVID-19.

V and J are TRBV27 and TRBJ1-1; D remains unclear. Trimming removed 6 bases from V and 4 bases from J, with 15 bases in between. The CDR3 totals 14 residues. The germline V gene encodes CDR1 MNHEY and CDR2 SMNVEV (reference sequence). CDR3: CASREAGPITEAFF. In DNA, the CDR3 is TGTGCCAGCAGGGAGGCGGGTCCCATCACTGAAGCTTTCTTT.

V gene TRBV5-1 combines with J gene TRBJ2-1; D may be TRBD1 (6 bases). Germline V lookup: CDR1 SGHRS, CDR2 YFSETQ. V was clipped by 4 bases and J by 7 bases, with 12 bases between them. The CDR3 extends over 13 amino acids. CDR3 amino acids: CASSIQTGNEQFF. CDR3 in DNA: TGCGCCAGCAGCATCCAAACAGGGAATGAGCAGTTCTTC.

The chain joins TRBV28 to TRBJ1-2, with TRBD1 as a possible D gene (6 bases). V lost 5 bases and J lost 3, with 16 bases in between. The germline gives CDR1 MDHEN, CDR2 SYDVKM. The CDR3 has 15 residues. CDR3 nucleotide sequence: TGTGCCAGCAGTATTTTCCGGGACAACTACTATGGCTACACCTTC. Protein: CASSIFRDNYYGYTF.

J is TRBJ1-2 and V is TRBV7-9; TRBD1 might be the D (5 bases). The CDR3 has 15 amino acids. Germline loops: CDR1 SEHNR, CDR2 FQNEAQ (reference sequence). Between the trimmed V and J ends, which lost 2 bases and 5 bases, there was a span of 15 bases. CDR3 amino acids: CASSLSAGGLYGYTF. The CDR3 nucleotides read TGTGCCAGCAGCTTATCGGCTGGGGGGTTGTATGGCTACACCTTC.

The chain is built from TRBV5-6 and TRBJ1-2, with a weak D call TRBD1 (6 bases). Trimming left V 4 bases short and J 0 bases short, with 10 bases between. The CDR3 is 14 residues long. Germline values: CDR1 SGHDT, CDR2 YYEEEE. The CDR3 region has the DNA TGTGCCAGCAGCGTCAGGGGAGCTAACTATGGCTACACCTTC. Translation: CASSVRGANYGYTF.

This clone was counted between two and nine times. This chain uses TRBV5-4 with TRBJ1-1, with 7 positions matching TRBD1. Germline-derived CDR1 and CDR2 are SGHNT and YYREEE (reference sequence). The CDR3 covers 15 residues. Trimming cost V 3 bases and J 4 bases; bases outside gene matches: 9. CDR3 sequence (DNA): TGTGCCAGCAGCTCCCTTACGGCAGGGGGCACTGAAGCTTTCTTT. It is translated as CASSSLTAGGTEAFF.

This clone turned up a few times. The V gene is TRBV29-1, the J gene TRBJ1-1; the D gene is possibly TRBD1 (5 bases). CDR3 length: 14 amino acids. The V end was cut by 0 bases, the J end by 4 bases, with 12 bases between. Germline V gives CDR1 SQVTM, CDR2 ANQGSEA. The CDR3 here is CSVEDPGLGTEAFF. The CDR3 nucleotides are TGCAGCGTTGAAGACCCAGGGTTGGGCACTGAAGCTTTCTTT.

In DNA form, the CDR3 reads TGCGCCAGCAGCAACTTAAATGGCTACACCTTC. Translating gives CASSNLNGYTF. The V call is TRBV5-1, the J call TRBJ1-2; D unclear. Trimming took 4 bases from V and 6 from J, leaving 7 bases between them. The CDR3 runs to 11 residues. Germline CDR1 reads SGHRS; CDR2 reads YFSETQ.

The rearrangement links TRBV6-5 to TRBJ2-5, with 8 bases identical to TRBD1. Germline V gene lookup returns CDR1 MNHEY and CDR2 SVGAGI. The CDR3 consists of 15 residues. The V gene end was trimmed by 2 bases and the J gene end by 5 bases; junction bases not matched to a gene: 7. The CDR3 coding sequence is TGTGCCAGCAGTTACGCCGCAGGGGGCAGGGAGACCCAGTACTTC. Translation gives CASSYAAGGRETQYF.

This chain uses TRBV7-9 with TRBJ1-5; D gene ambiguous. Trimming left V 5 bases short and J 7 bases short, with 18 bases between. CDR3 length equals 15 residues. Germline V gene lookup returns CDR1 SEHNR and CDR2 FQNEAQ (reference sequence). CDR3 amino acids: CASSLDAGPGQPQHF. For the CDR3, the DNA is TGTGCCAGCAGCCTAGACGCCGGCCCGGGGCAGCCCCAGCATTTT. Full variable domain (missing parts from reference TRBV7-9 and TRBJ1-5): DTGVSQNPRHKITKRGQNVTFRCDPISEHNRLYWYRQTLGQGPEFLTYFQNEAQLEKSRLLSDRFSAERPKGSFSTLEIQRTEQGDSAMYLCASSLDAGPGQPQHFGDGTRLSIL.

Here the CDR3 reads CATKAPAGAFF. CDR3 coding DNA: TGCGCCACCAAGGCCCCGGCGGGCGCTTTCTTT. V is TRBV10-2 and J is TRBJ1-1; unclear D gene. Germline CDR1 and CDR2: WSHSY and SAAADI. The CDR3 is 11 residues long. The V end was cut by 10 bases, the J end by 11 bases, with 17 bases between.

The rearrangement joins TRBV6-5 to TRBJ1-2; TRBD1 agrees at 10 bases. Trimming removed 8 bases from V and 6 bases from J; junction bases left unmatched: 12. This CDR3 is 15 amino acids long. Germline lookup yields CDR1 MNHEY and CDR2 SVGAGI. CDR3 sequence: CASSESGTGEDGYTF. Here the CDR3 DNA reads TGTGCCAGCTCCGAGAGTGGGACAGGGGAGGATGGCTACACCTTC.

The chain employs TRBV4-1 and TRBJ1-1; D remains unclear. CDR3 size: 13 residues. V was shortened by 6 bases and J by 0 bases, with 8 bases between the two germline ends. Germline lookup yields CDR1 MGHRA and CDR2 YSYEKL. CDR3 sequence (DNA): TGCGCCAGCAGGGGGAGTTTGAACACTGAAGCTTTCTTT. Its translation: CASRGSLNTEAFF.

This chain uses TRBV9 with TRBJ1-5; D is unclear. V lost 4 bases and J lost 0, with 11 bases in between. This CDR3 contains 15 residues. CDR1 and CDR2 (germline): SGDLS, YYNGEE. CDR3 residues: CASSPEGDSNQPQHF. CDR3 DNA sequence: TGTGCCAGCAGCCCAGAGGGCGATAGCAATCAGCCCCAGCATTTT.

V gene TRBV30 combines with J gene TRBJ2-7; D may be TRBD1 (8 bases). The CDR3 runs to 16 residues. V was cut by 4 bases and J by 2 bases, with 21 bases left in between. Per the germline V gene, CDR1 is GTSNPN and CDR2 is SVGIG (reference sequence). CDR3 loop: CAWTVGEGQDPYEQYF. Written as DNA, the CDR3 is TGTGCCTGGACCGTCGGGGAGGGACAGGACCCCTACGAGCAGTACTTC.

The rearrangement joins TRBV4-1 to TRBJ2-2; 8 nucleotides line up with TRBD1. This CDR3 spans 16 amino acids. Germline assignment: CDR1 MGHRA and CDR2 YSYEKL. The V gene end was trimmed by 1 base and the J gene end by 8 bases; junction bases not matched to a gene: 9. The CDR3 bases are TGCGCCAGCAGCCAAGGGGGGACAGGCGAGGGTGGGGAGCTGTTTTTT. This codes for CASSQGGTGEGGELFF.

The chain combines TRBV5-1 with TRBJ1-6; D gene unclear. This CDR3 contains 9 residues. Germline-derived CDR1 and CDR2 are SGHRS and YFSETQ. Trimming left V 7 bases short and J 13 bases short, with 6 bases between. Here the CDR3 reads CASLYPLHF. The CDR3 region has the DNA TGCGCCAGCCTCTATCCCCTCCACTTT.

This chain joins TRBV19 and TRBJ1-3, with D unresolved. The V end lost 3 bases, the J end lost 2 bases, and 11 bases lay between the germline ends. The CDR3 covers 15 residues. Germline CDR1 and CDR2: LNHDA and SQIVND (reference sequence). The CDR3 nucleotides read TGTGCCAGTAGTATCCTGGGAGGGACTGGAAACACCATATATTTT. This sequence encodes CASSILGGTGNTIYF. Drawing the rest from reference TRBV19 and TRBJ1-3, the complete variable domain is DGGITQSPKYLFRKEGQNVTLSCEQNLNHDAMYWYRQDPGQGLRLIYYSQIVNDFQKGDIAEGYSVSREKKESFPLTVTSAQKNPTAFYLCASSILGGTGNTIYFGEGSWLTVV.

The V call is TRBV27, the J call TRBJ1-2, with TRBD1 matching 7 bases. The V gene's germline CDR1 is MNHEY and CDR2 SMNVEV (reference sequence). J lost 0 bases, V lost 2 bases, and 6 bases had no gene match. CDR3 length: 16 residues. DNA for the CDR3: TGTGCCAGCAGTTTAAGCGGGCAGGGGGCTAACTATGGCTACACCTTC. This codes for CASSLSGQGANYGYTF.

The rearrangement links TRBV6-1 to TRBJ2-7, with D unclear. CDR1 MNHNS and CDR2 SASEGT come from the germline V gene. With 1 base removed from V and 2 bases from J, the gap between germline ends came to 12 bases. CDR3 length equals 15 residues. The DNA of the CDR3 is TGTGCCAGCAGTGAAGAACTCTTCTCCCCCTACGAGCAGTACTTC. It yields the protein CASSEELFSPYEQYF.

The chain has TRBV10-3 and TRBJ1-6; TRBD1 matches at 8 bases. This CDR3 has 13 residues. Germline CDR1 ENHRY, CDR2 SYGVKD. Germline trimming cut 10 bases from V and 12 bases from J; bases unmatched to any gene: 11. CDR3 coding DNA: TGTGCCACCCGAATCGGGACAGGAGAACCCCTCCACTTT. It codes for CATRIGTGEPLHF.